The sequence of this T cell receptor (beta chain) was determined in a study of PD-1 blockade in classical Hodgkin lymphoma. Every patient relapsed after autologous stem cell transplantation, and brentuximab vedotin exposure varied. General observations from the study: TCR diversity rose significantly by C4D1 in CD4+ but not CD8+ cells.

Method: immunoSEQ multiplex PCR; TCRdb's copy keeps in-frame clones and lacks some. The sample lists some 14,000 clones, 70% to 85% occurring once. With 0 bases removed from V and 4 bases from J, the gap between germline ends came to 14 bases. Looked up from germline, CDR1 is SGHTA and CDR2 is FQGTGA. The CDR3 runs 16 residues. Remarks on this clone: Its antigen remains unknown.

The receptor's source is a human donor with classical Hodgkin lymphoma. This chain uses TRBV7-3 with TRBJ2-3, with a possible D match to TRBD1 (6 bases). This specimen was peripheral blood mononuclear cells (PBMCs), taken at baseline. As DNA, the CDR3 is TGTGCCAGCAGCTTAACGGGACACCCAGGGGCAGATACGCAGTATTTT. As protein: CASSLTGHPGADTQYF.